Listed below are T cell receptor beta chains from one sample, sequenced in a study of blood T cell repertoires in COVID-19. Measured with immunoSEQ multiplex PCR; TCRdb has only the in-frame clones, and not every one. The table shows some 130,000 clones, with about 87% occurring only once. Sequencing was performed on peripheral blood. All receptors derive from a woman aged 60-75 years with acute or convalescent COVID-19. Both conserved end residues are part of each CDR3. D genes are given only for firm matches.

v_call: TRBV19
j_call: TRBJ1-1
d_call: NA
cdr3_nt: TGTGCCAGTAGTATACAGGGGTTAAGTACTGAAGCTTTCTTT
cdr3_aa: CASSIQGLSTEAFF

v_call: TRBV5-1
j_call: TRBJ2-7
d_call: TRBD2
cdr3_nt: TGCGCCAGCAGCTCGGGACTAGCGGGAGTGTTTCCGTACTTC
cdr3_aa: CASSSGLAGVFPYF

v_call: TRBV14
j_call: TRBJ1-5
d_call: NA
cdr3_nt: TGTGCCAGCAGCCAAGGGGGGGGACGTAATCAGCCCCAGCATTTT
cdr3_aa: CASSQGGGRNQPQHF

v_call: TRBV27
j_call: TRBJ1-2
d_call: NA
cdr3_nt: TGTGCCAGCAGTTCAGGGGTATTAGGTGGCTACACCTTC
cdr3_aa: CASSSGVLGGYTF

v_call: TRBV6-5
j_call: TRBJ1-5
d_call: TRBD1
cdr3_nt: TGTGCCAGCACCCAGGGACAGGGGAAGGAGCCCCAGCATTTT
cdr3_aa: CASTQGQGKEPQHF

v_call: TRBV30
j_call: TRBJ2-5
d_call: NA
cdr3_nt: TGTGCCTGGGGCCCCGAACGGAGGGGTGGGGAGACCCAGTACTTC
cdr3_aa: CAWGPERRGGETQYF

v_call: TRBV20-1
j_call: TRBJ2-6
d_call: NA
cdr3_nt: TGCAGTGCTAGTCGGGGGAGCGGGGCCAACGTCCTGACTTTC
cdr3_aa: CSASRGSGANVLTF

v_call: TRBV5-1
j_call: TRBJ2-5
d_call: NA
cdr3_nt: TGCGCCAGCAGCTTGTTGGGGGCTGAGGGCCTCTCGGAGACCCAGTACTTC
cdr3_aa: CASSLLGAEGLSETQYF

v_call: TRBV24-1
j_call: TRBJ1-3
d_call: NA
cdr3_nt: TGTGCCACCAGTGATTTGGGGAGGGAGTCGGACCGAAACACCATATATTTT
cdr3_aa: CATSDLGRESDRNTIYF

v_call: TRBV29-1
j_call: TRBJ1-1
d_call: NA
cdr3_nt: TGCAGCGTTGCATGGCCAGGAAGAAACACTGAAGCTTTCTTT
cdr3_aa: CSVAWPGRNTEAFF

v_call: TRBV10-2
j_call: TRBJ2-1
d_call: NA
cdr3_nt: TGCGCCAGCATGCTAGGAAGTGAGCAGTTCTTC
cdr3_aa: CASMLGSEQFF

v_call: TRBV28
j_call: TRBJ2-1
d_call: TRBD2
cdr3_nt: TGTGCCAGCAGTTTGATCGGGAGGCGCTCCTACAATGAGCAGTTCTTC
cdr3_aa: CASSLIGRRSYNEQFF

v_call: TRBV7-9
j_call: TRBJ2-1
d_call: NA
cdr3_nt: TGTGCCAGCAGCCCTAGCTCCTACAATGAGCAGTTCTTC
cdr3_aa: CASSPSSYNEQFF

v_call: TRBV6-2/TRBV6-3
j_call: TRBJ1-1
d_call: NA
cdr3_nt: TGTGCCAGCAGTTACTCAGGACGGGGGGCGACCACTGAAGCTTTCTTT
cdr3_aa: CASSYSGRGATTEAFF

v_call: TRBV11-2
j_call: TRBJ2-2
d_call: NA
cdr3_nt: TGTGCCAGCAGCTTAGAAGGCGGGAACACCGGGGAGCTGTTTTTT
cdr3_aa: CASSLEGGNTGELFF

v_call: TRBV18
j_call: TRBJ2-2
d_call: NA
cdr3_nt: TGTGCCAGCTCACCAAGAGGGCAGGCCGGGGAGCTGTTTTTT
cdr3_aa: CASSPRGQAGELFF

v_call: TRBV23-1
j_call: TRBJ1-5
d_call: TRBD1
cdr3_nt: TGCGCCAGCAGTCAAGATGACCGGGACAGGTACGATCAGCCCCAGCATTTT
cdr3_aa: CASSQDDRDRYDQPQHF

v_call: TRBV7-9
j_call: TRBJ1-1
d_call: NA
cdr3_nt: TGTGCCAGCAGCTTAGGGGGACTCGAAGCTTTCTTT
cdr3_aa: CASSLGGLEAFF

v_call: TRBV27
j_call: TRBJ2-5
d_call: NA
cdr3_nt: TGTGCCAGCAGTTTTTCGGGGTCGGAGACCCAGTACTTC
cdr3_aa: CASSFSGSETQYF

v_call: TRBV10-3
j_call: TRBJ1-5
d_call: NA
cdr3_nt: TGTGCCATCAGTGATTCCCTATTTAGACAGCCCCAGCATTTT
cdr3_aa: CAISDSLFRQPQHF

v_call: TRBV18
j_call: TRBJ2-6
d_call: NA
cdr3_nt: TGTGCCAGCTCACCAGATCTACGCTTAGACGTCCTGACTTTC
cdr3_aa: CASSPDLRLDVLTF

v_call: TRBV28
j_call: TRBJ1-2
d_call: TRBD1
cdr3_nt: TGTGCCAGCAGTTTAACAGGGGAGGACTATGGCTACACCTTC
cdr3_aa: CASSLTGEDYGYTF

v_call: TRBV15
j_call: TRBJ1-3
d_call: NA
cdr3_nt: TGTGCCACCAGCAGAGATATATTAGATTCTGGAAACACCATATATTTT
cdr3_aa: CATSRDILDSGNTIYF

v_call: TRBV6-4
j_call: TRBJ2-1
d_call: TRBD1
cdr3_nt: TGTGCCAGCAGTGACTCGATATCGACAGGGCCCCCCTACAATGAGCAGTTCTTC
cdr3_aa: CASSDSISTGPPYNEQFF

v_call: TRBV7-6
j_call: TRBJ1-6
d_call: NA
cdr3_nt: TGTGCCAGCAGCTTAGTAAGCAACGGGGATTCACCCCTCCACTTT
cdr3_aa: CASSLVSNGDSPLHF